The clone carrying this T cell receptor beta chain was picked up a small number of times. The antigen is undetermined. The PCR contained 60 Vbeta and 13 Jbeta primers. How the authors handled the data: In a later analysis, 80 million or so unique TCR beta chains included roughly 11 million shared by two or more donors. Assay used: immunoSEQ multiplex PCR; TCRdb lists only in-frame clones, some missing. V and J calls plus clone size are reproduced from that table; the DNA served to infer D and trimming. The profile covers 200,000 to 300,000 clones, with about 83% appearing a single time and approximately 2% taken by the ten largest. This CDR3 is built from 16 residues. Germline V gene sequence: CDR1 PRHDT, CDR2 FYEKMQ (reference sequence). V was cut by 2 bases and J by 0 bases, with 8 bases left in between. The data are from a study of cytomegalovirus exposure and HLA in healthy donors. General study results and limits: Sequencing likely produced, as an artifact, a cluster of highly shared sequence variants.

Sequenced: PBMCs. The chain uses TRBV13 and TRBJ2-6; D gene uncertain. This clonotype was sampled from a middle-aged woman in good health and CMV-seropositive. CDR3 sequence: CASSLQAVSGANVLTF. In DNA form, the CDR3 reads TGTGCCAGCAGCTTACAGGCAGTCTCTGGGGCCAACGTCCTGACTTTC.